This T cell receptor beta chain stems from a study of spatial heterogeneity in lung cancer. Study findings and constraints: Tumor mutation counts were tracked by expanded intratumoral alpha and beta TCR counts.

This clonotype occurred many times. Its antigen is as yet unknown. The germline V gene encodes CDR1 SGHTA and CDR2 FQGNSA. V lost 1 base, J lost 6 bases, and 8 bases lay in between. The CDR3 extends over 13 amino acids. TCRdb independently ran MiXCR on the 5' RACE reads; one entry per CDR3 protein. The repertoire holds around 100,000 distinct CDR3 sequences, around 4.3% seen once, with around 20% in the top ten. The time point is: sample taken at primary tumor resection. The gene calls are TRBV7-2 and TRBJ2-3; D is ambiguous. The sample in question was lung tumor tissue, obtained at surgery. This receptor was obtained from a male donor with early-stage non-small cell lung cancer. The CDR3 loop reads CASSLVRSDTQYF. CDR3 nucleotide sequence: TGTGCCAGCAGCTTAGTCAGGAGTGATACGCAGTATTTT.